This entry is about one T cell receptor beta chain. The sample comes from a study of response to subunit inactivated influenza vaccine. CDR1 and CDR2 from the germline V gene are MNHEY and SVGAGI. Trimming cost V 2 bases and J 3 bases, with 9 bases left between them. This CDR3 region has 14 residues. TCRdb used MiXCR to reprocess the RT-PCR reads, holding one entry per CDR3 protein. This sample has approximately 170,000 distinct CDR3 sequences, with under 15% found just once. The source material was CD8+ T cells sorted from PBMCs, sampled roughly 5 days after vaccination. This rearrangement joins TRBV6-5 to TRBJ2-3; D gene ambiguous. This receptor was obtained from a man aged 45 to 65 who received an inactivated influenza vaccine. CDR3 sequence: CASSYAASTDTQYF. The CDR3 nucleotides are TGTGCCAGCAGTTACGCGGCCTCGACAGATACGCAGTATTTT.